The 15 T cell receptor beta chains listed next were all sequenced from one sample in a study of human T cells and chemical hapten exposure. Time point defined: patch test 3, about 24 weeks after DPC sensitization. Documented treatment: therapeutic diphenylcyclopropenone sensitization with weekly scalp DPC. TCRdb re-analysed the RACE reads in MiXCR, keeping a single row per CDR3 protein. The data hold about 160,000 distinct CDR3 sequences, with roughly 26% observed a single time. The sample in question was whole blood, obtained in connection with sensitization to the hapten diphenylcyclopropenone (DPC). The receptors come from a woman younger than 35 with alopecia areata. Some clones in this sample may be carry-over from other donors' samples.

This clonotype came up a few times. The chain employs TRBV18 and TRBJ1-1, with D uncertain. The CDR3 totals 13 residues. V gave up 3 bases and J gave up 3 bases, with 8 bases separating them. Germline values: CDR1 KGHSH, CDR2 LQKENI. For the CDR3, the DNA is TGTGCCAGCTCACCCGGGGTTTACACTGAAGCTTTCTTT. Its translation is CASSPGVYTEAFF.

The chain is built from TRBV7-2 and TRBJ2-3, with D hard to call. V gave up 4 bases and J gave up 0 bases, with 11 bases separating them. CDR1 and CDR2 from the germline V gene are SGHTA and FQGNSA. This CDR3 is built from 15 residues. The CDR3 sequence: CASSSTTPSTDTQYF. The CDR3 coding sequence is TGTGCCAGCAGCTCTACGACACCTAGCACAGATACGCAGTATTTT.

This clonotype has just a few counts. The chain combines TRBV6-2 or TRBV6-3 with TRBJ2-2; D is possibly TRBD1 (6 bases). V lost 7 bases and J lost 3, with 12 bases in between. Germline CDR1 MNHEY, CDR2 SVGEGT. The CDR3 is made up of 14 amino acids. CDR3 in DNA: TGTGCCAGCAAATACAGGGTACACACCGGGGAGCTGTTTTTT. This encodes CASKYRVHTGELFF.

The chain is built from TRBV5-6 and TRBJ2-2; TRBD2 aligns across 14 bases. V lost 4 bases to trimming and J lost 2 bases; unmatched junction nucleotides: 7. The CDR3 sequence is 18 residues long. Germline V gene sequence: CDR1 SGHDT, CDR2 YYEEEE. The CDR3 region has the DNA TGTGCCAGCAGCGCGAAGACTAGCGGGAGGGCTAACACCGGGGAGCTGTTTTTT. Its protein is CASSAKTSGRANTGELFF.

This clonotype turned up a few times. The V and J genes are TRBV3-1 and TRBJ2-1, with D maybe TRBD1 (6 bases). Germline CDR1 is LGHDT and CDR2 is YNNKEL (reference sequence). The CDR3 is 18 amino acids. V lost 0 bases, J lost 4 bases, and 19 bases lay in between. Here the CDR3 reads CASSQDRRGRGTYNEQFF. DNA for the CDR3: TGTGCCAGCAGCCAAGACCGAAGGGGCAGGGGAACGTACAATGAGCAGTTCTTC.

Only a few counts were recorded for this clonotype. The CDR3 DNA reads TGTGCCACACAGCTTGCTGGTGGGGGAGGGGAGCTGTTTTTT. As protein: CATQLAGGGGELFF. This chain connects TRBV7-2 to TRBJ2-2; D is possibly TRBD1 or TRBD2 (5 bases each). V lost 10 bases to trimming and J lost 8 bases, with 20 bases between them. The CDR3 contains 14 residues. Germline CDR1 reads SGHTA; CDR2 reads FQGNSA.

This clonotype was recorded many times. V gene TRBV7-6 combines with J gene TRBJ1-1, with D tentatively TRBD1 (5 bases). The V end was cut by 5 bases, the J end by 1 base, with 8 bases between. From germline, CDR1 is SGHVS and CDR2 FNYEAQ. CDR3 size: 13 residues. The CDR3 protein is CASSATANTEAFF. The DNA for the CDR3 is TGTGCCAGCAGCGCGACAGCGAACACTGAAGCTTTCTTT.

The chain links TRBV15 to TRBJ2-4; D not resolved. V gave up 5 bases and J gave up 0 bases, with 11 bases separating them. The CDR3 is made up of 15 amino acids. The V gene's germline CDR1 is LNHNV and CDR2 YYDKDF (reference sequence). CDR3 sequence: CATSRGNLAKNIQYF. The CDR3 nucleotides are TGTGCCACCAGCCGTGGGAACTTAGCCAAAAACATTCAGTACTTC.

The chain recombines TRBV6-1 with TRBJ2-3; D unresolved. This CDR3 spans 15 amino acids. Germline V gene sequence: CDR1 MNHNS, CDR2 SASEGT. V lost 6 bases and J 2 bases, leaving 15 bases between the germline ends. The CDR3 loop is CASSLVGQPTDTQYF. The CDR3 DNA reads as TGTGCCAGCAGCCTAGTCGGGCAGCCCACAGATACGCAGTATTTT.

The chain joins TRBV7-2 to TRBJ2-5; TRBD2 aligns across 11 bases. The CDR3 has 17 residues. CDR1 and CDR2 from the germline V gene are SGHTA and FQGNSA. Trimming at V came to 1 base and at J to 5 bases, leaving 9 bases not matched to a gene. CDR3 loop: CASSLVLLAGGNETQYF. DNA of the CDR3: TGTGCCAGCAGCTTAGTATTGTTAGCGGGAGGGAACGAGACCCAGTACTTC.

This clonotype has only a few counts. This rearrangement joins TRBV20-1 to TRBJ1-3, with TRBD1 matching over 7 bases. Germline V CDR1 and CDR2: DFQATT, SNEGSKA (reference sequence). Germline trimming cut 1 base from V and 1 base from J; bases unmatched to any gene: 7. The CDR3 totals 16 residues. The CDR3 sequence is CSARVLPGGSGNTIYF. The CDR3 DNA follows: TGCAGTGCTAGAGTATTGCCAGGGGGTTCTGGAAACACCATATATTTT.

The chain recombines TRBV25-1 with TRBJ2-1; 9 positions agree with TRBD2. Germline V gives CDR1 MGHDK, CDR2 SYGVNS. CDR3 length: 15 amino acids. The V gene end was trimmed by 4 bases and the J gene end by 6 bases; junction bases not matched to a gene: 7. CDR3 region: CASSAPGTSTNEQFF. The CDR3 DNA sequence: TGTGCCAGCAGTGCCCCCGGGACTAGCACCAATGAGCAGTTCTTC.

This chain uses TRBV6-2 or TRBV6-3 with TRBJ1-1; 7 nucleotides align to TRBD1. The CDR3 contains 15 residues. Germline CDR1 MNHEY, CDR2 SVGEGT. V was pared by 8 bases and J by 4 bases, with 13 bases of the junction left unmatched. The chain's CDR3 is CASAWTRGLSTEAFF. For the CDR3, the DNA is TGTGCCAGCGCCTGGACGAGGGGGCTGAGCACTGAAGCTTTCTTT.

This clonotype was observed a few times. The gene calls are TRBV9 and TRBJ2-4; D remains ambiguous. CDR3 size: 15 residues. V lost 3 bases to trimming and J lost 0 bases, with 10 bases between them. Germline V gene lookup returns CDR1 SGDLS and CDR2 YYNGEE. The CDR3 DNA follows: TGTGCCAGCAGCGCGTCCCTCGGAGCCAAAAACATTCAGTACTTC. It is translated as CASSASLGAKNIQYF.

This clonotype was detected a few times. V is TRBV6-4 and J is TRBJ1-5; D not certain. The V gene lost 6 bases and the J gene lost 4 bases, with 7 bases spanning the gap. The CDR3 runs 12 residues. CDR1 is MRHNA and CDR2 is SNTAGT in the germline V gene. CDR3 in amino acids: CASRRANQPQHF. The CDR3 coding sequence is TGTGCCAGCAGGAGGGCTAATCAGCCCCAGCATTTT.